The 32 T cell receptor beta chains listed next were all sequenced from one sample in a study of T cell repertoires in cytomegalovirus infection. For these TCRs, the target antigens are not known. TCRdb re-analysed the reads in MiXCR, keeping a single row per CDR3 protein. In the table there are 700,000 to 950,000 distinct CDR3 sequences, 30% to 35% of which are singletons. The input for sequencing was cultured CD8+ T cells from PBMCs, taken from culture after CMV antigen stimulation. These receptors were obtained from a human donor in good health (CMV status not recorded). Some clones in this sample may be carry-over from other donors' samples.

The genes are TRBV20-1 and TRBJ2-1; D gene uncertain. This CDR3 is built from 12 residues. Trimming took off 0 bases at V and 6 bases at J, with 6 bases between the two ends. Germline CDR1 DFQATT, CDR2 SNEGSKA (reference sequence). The CDR3 region has the DNA TGCAGTGCTAGAGAACAGCTCAATGAGCAGTTCTTC. It translates to CSAREQLNEQFF.

There are many counts of this clonotype. The chain has TRBV7-8 and TRBJ2-3; 7 bases agree with TRBD1. This CDR3 has 15 amino acids. V shed 5 bases, J shed 0 bases, and the junction held 5 bases outside the gene matches. Germline V gene lookup returns CDR1 SGHVS and CDR2 FQNEAQ. The CDR3 sequence: CASSLRDSSTDTQYF. In nucleotides, the CDR3 is TGTGCCAGCAGCCTTAGGGACAGTAGCACAGATACGCAGTATTTT. The whole variable domain, remainder taken from reference TRBV7-8 and TRBJ2-3, is GAGVSQSPRYKVAKRGQDVALRCDPISGHVSLFWYQQALGQGPEFLTYFQNEAQLDKSGLPSDRFFAERPEGSVSTLKIQRTQQEDSAVYLCASSLRDSSTDTQYFGPGTRLTVL.

The chain joins TRBV19 to TRBJ2-7, with 10 bases matching TRBD1. Per the germline V gene, CDR1 is LNHDA and CDR2 is SQIVND (reference sequence). The CDR3 has 19 amino acids. The ends lost 2 bases at V and 4 bases at J; junction bases unmatched: 17. The CDR3 DNA sequence: TGTGCCAGTAGTATACCGGGACAGGGGTGGACTAGGAGAGTATACGAGCAGTACTTC. As protein: CASSIPGQGWTRRVYEQYF.

This clonotype was found a few times. J is TRBJ1-2 and V is TRBV4-1, with no clear D. The CDR3 extends over 14 amino acids. Germline lookup yields CDR1 MGHRA and CDR2 YSYEKL. V lost 1 base and J lost 2, with 8 bases in between. Here the CDR3 reads CASSQVGNNYGYTF. The CDR3 bases are TGCGCCAGCAGCCAAGTCGGGAACAACTATGGCTACACCTTC.

V is TRBV6-5 and J is TRBJ2-6; D is perhaps TRBD2 (5 bases). Trimming took off 0 bases at V and 2 bases at J, with 11 bases between the two ends. The CDR3 is 17 residues long. The germline V gene has CDR1 MNHEY and CDR2 SVGAGI. The CDR3 sequence: CASSYSGGVTGANVLTF. In DNA form, the CDR3 reads TGTGCCAGCAGTTACTCAGGAGGAGTTACTGGGGCCAACGTCCTGACTTTC.

This clonotype is medium-sized. This chain links TRBV7-8 with TRBJ2-2, with a tentative D call TRBD1 (5 bases). The CDR3 spans 15 residues. The germline gives CDR1 SGHVS, CDR2 FQNEAQ. V was shortened by 4 bases and J by 1 base, with 10 bases between the two germline ends. This CDR3 is CASSSYGQNTGELFF. DNA of the CDR3: TGTGCCAGCAGCTCCTATGGACAGAACACCGGGGAGCTGTTTTTT.

V is TRBV5-6 and J is TRBJ2-7; a possible D gene is TRBD2 (6 bases). Trimming stripped 4 bases from V and 6 bases from J, with 14 bases between. The CDR3 runs to 13 residues. The V gene's germline CDR1 is SGHDT and CDR2 YYEEEE. The CDR3 is CASSGGLRGEQYV. The CDR3 nucleotides read TGTGCCAGCAGCGGGGGACTCCGCGGCGAGCAGTACGTC.

The rearrangement uses TRBV10-3 and TRBJ2-3; tentatively, D is TRBD1 (5 bases). CDR1 and CDR2 from the germline V gene are ENHRY and SYGVKD. V lost 0 bases to trimming and J lost 0 bases, with 13 bases between them. This CDR3 has 17 residues. Here the CDR3 DNA reads TGTGCCATCAGTGAGTCAGGGGCAGGCTCTAGCACAGATACGCAGTATTTT. Translating gives CAISESGAGSSTDTQYF.

The chain joins TRBV27 to TRBJ2-7; unclear D gene. This CDR3 spans 14 amino acids. Per the germline V gene, CDR1 is MNHEY and CDR2 is SMNVEV (reference sequence). Trimming shortened V by 0 bases and J by 4 bases, and 10 bases separated the two germline ends. CDR3 DNA sequence: TGTGCCAGCAGTTTATCTGGGGTGAATTACGAGCAGTACTTC. This translates into CASSLSGVNYEQYF.

This clonotype has a handful of counts. This chain joins TRBV9 and TRBJ1-1, with a weak D call TRBD1 (5 bases). V shed 0 bases and J shed 1 base, with 7 bases lying between them. From germline, CDR1 is SGDLS and CDR2 YYNGEE. The CDR3 length is 14 residues. In DNA, the CDR3 is TGTGCCAGCAGCGTAGAACAGGAGAACACTGAAGCTTTCTTT. It codes for CASSVEQENTEAFF.

The chain combines TRBV7-6 with TRBJ2-6; the D is unclear. The CDR3 loop spans 15 amino acids. Trimming took 5 bases from V and 2 from J, leaving 10 bases between them. The germline V gene has CDR1 SGHVS and CDR2 FNYEAQ. The CDR3 nucleotides read TGTGCCAGCAGCCCCGCCCGGGCTGGGGCCAACGTCCTGACTTTC. Protein: CASSPARAGANVLTF. Full variable domain (outside the CDR3, taken from reference TRBV7-6 and TRBJ2-6): GAGVSQSPRYKVTKRGQDVALRCDPISGHVSLYWYRQALGQGPEFLTYFNYEAQQDKSGLPNDRFSAERPEGSISTLTIQRTEQRDSAMYRCASSPARAGANVLTFGAGSRLTVL.

There are a few counts of this clonotype. The V and J genes are TRBV19 and TRBJ1-1; no definite D call. Trimming left V 0 bases short and J 5 bases short, with 4 bases between. CDR1 and CDR2 (germline): LNHDA, SQIVND (reference sequence). This CDR3 is built from 12 residues. The CDR3 region is CASSIEGTEAFF. In DNA, the CDR3 is TGTGCCAGTAGTATAGAGGGGACTGAAGCTTTCTTT.

This clonotype was seen only a few times. This rearrangement joins TRBV4-3 to TRBJ1-1, with D possibly being TRBD1 (5 bases). Germline lookup yields CDR1 LGHNA and CDR2 YSLEER. CDR3 length: 15 residues. V shed 0 bases and J shed 0 bases, with 8 bases lying between them. CDR3 sequence: CASSQDLGVNTEAFF. The CDR3 bases are TGCGCCAGCAGCCAAGATTTAGGGGTGAACACTGAAGCTTTCTTT.

In its sample, this clonotype was seen many times. The chain recombines TRBV14 with TRBJ2-7; D is ambiguous. CDR3 length: 11 residues. V was trimmed by 1 base and J by 2 bases, leaving 0 bases between them. The germline CDR1 and CDR2 sequences are SGHDN and FVKESK. The CDR3 DNA reads TGTGCCAGCAGCCAAGCCTACGAGCAGTACTTC. Its protein is CASSQAYEQYF.

The rearrangement joins TRBV12-3 or TRBV12-4 to TRBJ2-3, with D unclear. The CDR3 is 15 residues long. V was cut by 1 base and J by 0 bases, with 8 bases left in between. In DNA, the CDR3 is TGTGCCAGCAGTTTAGGACTCCCTAGCACAGATACGCAGTATTTT. This sequence encodes CASSLGLPSTDTQYF.

This clonotype was picked up a small number of times. The chain joins TRBV6-2 or TRBV6-3 to TRBJ2-5; maybe TRBD1 (6 bases). The CDR3 extends over 13 amino acids. Germline assignment: CDR1 MNHEY and CDR2 SVGEGT. Trimming stripped 4 bases from V and 7 bases from J, with 13 bases between. CDR3: CASSSPGAGTQYF. CDR3 sequence (DNA): TGTGCCAGCAGTTCCCCAGGGGCGGGGACCCAGTACTTC.

The table lists this clonotype with a few counts. The CDR3 nucleotides read TGTGCCAGCAGCGAGAGAGCCTCCTACGAGCAGTACTTC. Its protein is CASSERASYEQYF. This chain uses TRBV7-6 with TRBJ2-7; unclear D gene. Trimming pared 5 bases from V and 0 bases from J, leaving 8 bases between. CDR1 and CDR2 (germline): SGHVS, FNYEAQ. The CDR3 runs to 13 residues. Full variable domain (rest looked up from reference TRBV7-6 and TRBJ2-7): GAGVSQSPRYKVTKRGQDVALRCDPISGHVSLYWYRQALGQGPEFLTYFNYEAQQDKSGLPNDRFSAERPEGSISTLTIQRTEQRDSAMYRCASSERASYEQYFGPGTRLTVT.

This clonotype was found many times. The chain uses TRBV7-2 and TRBJ2-1; unclear D gene. Germline values: CDR1 SGHTA, CDR2 FQGNSA. This CDR3 is 17 amino acids long. V lost 0 bases and J lost 0, with 12 bases in between. Written as DNA, the CDR3 is TGTGCCAGCAGCTTAGCCGTAGCACCGAGCTCCTACAATGAGCAGTTCTTC. It is translated as CASSLAVAPSSYNEQFF. Based on the CDR3 plus reference TRBV7-2 and TRBJ2-1, the full variable domain is GAGVSQSPSNKVTEKGKDVELRCDPISGHTALYWYRQSLGQGLEFLIYFQGNSAPDKSGLPSDRFSAERTGGSVSTLTIQRTQQEDSAVYLCASSLAVAPSSYNEQFFGPGTRLTVL.

The rearrangement joins TRBV20-1 to TRBJ2-2; D gene unclear. The CDR3 is made up of 11 amino acids. Between the trimmed V and J ends, which lost 6 bases and 6 bases, there was a span of 8 bases. In germline, CDR1 is DFQATT, CDR2 SNEGSKA (reference sequence). CDR3 DNA sequence: TGCAGTGCCCCAGGAGCCGGGGAGCTGTTTTTT. Its protein product is CSAPGAGELFF.

This clonotype was observed a few times. The chain couples TRBV6-5 to TRBJ1-4, with TRBD1 matching 7 bases. CDR1 and CDR2 (germline): MNHEY, SVGAGI. CDR3 length: 14 residues. The junction had 14 bases not matched to a gene; V was cut back by 6 bases and J by 13 bases. CDR3 sequence: CASSPNEGAERLFF. The CDR3 bases are TGTGCCAGCAGCCCCAACGAGGGGGCTGAGCGACTGTTTTTT.

In the case of this clonotype: A clone one base away is much larger, so this may be a read error. The rearrangement uses TRBV7-2 and TRBJ2-1; 7 nucleotides match TRBD2. This CDR3 has 17 amino acids. J lost 8 bases, V lost 0 bases, and 13 bases had no gene match. Germline V gene data show CDR1 as SGHTA and CDR2 as FQGNSA. The CDR3 coding sequence is TGTGCCAGCAGCTTAGCGGAACTAGTAGCGGGTAAGCATGAGCAGTTCTTC. It translates to CASSLAELVAGKHEQFF.

A note on this clonotype: One junction end does not reproduce the germline sequence, and a read error may be involved. The chain is built from TRBV7-9 and TRBJ2-7, with D perhaps given as TRBD1 or TRBD2 (6 bases each). Germline V gene data show CDR1 as SEHNR and CDR2 as FQNEAQ (reference sequence). The CDR3 spans 12 residues. For the CDR3, the DNA is TGTGCCAGCAGCTTATCCTCCGGGGGCGGTCACTTC. Protein sequence: CASSLSSGGGHF.

This clonotype was seen only a few times. The genes are TRBV7-9 and TRBJ2-1; tentatively, D is TRBD1 or TRBD2 (6 bases each). Germline V lookup: CDR1 SEHNR, CDR2 FQNEAQ (reference sequence). V was cut by 4 bases and J by 6 bases, with 19 bases left in between. This CDR3 region has 16 residues. The DNA for the CDR3 is TGTGCCAGCAGCTCCCGGGGGCAGGGAGAAATCAATGAGCAGTTCTTC. Its protein is CASSSRGQGEINEQFF. Using reference TRBV7-9 and TRBJ2-1 for the parts outside the CDR3, the full variable domain is DTGVSQNPRHKITKRGQNVTFRCDPISEHNRLYWYRQTLGQGPEFLTYFQNEAQLEKSRLLSDRFSAERPKGSFSTLEIQRTEQGDSAMYLCASSSRGQGEINEQFFGPGTRLTVL.

The sample holds one count of this clonotype. A read error is possible here, since a much larger clone lies one base away. The rearrangement links TRBV7-6 to TRBJ1-2, with 8 bases aligning to TRBD1. V lost 7 bases and J lost 4; bases outside the gene matches: 14. This CDR3 spans 16 amino acids. Germline V gene lookup returns CDR1 SGHVS and CDR2 FNYEAQ. The DNA of the CDR3 is TGTGCCAGCAACTCCCCGTTAACAGGGGGTACCTATGGCTACACCTTC. Its protein product is CASNSPLTGGTYGYTF.

This clonotype was counted only a few times. The chain employs TRBV4-1 and TRBJ2-5; D could derive from TRBD1 or TRBD2 (5 bases each). Trimming removed 0 bases from V and 5 bases from J, with 16 bases in between. In germline, CDR1 is MGHRA, CDR2 YSYEKL. The CDR3 spans 16 residues. CDR3 coding DNA: TGCGCCAGCAGCCAAGAACGGGGACCCGTGGGTGAGACCCAGTACTTC. Encoded protein: CASSQERGPVGETQYF.

V usage is TRBV6-2 or TRBV6-3 and J usage is TRBJ1-1; TRBD1 aligns across 7 bases. Germline V lookup: CDR1 MNHEY, CDR2 SVGEGT. CDR3 length equals 10 residues. J lost 8 bases, V lost 7 bases, and 1 base had no gene match. For the CDR3, the DNA is TGTGCCAGCAAGGACAGGGAAGCTTTCTTT. Its translation is CASKDREAFF.

This rearrangement joins TRBV27 to TRBJ2-5; D may correspond to TRBD1 or TRBD2 (6 bases each). From germline, CDR1 is MNHEY and CDR2 SMNVEV (reference sequence). This CDR3 is 14 amino acids long. The germline V and J ends were trimmed by 0 bases and 6 bases, with 11 bases remaining between them. The CDR3 DNA sequence: TGTGCCAGCAGTTTATCCGGGGGCCTGAAGACCCAGTACTTC. It encodes CASSLSGGLKTQYF.

This clonotype showed up just a few times. The J gene is TRBJ2-1, the V gene TRBV12-3 or TRBV12-4; 8 bases agree with TRBD2. V lost 3 bases and J lost 6; bases outside the gene matches: 10. This CDR3 is 16 amino acids long. This chain's CDR3 is CASSFDPGLGSNEQFF. CDR3 bases: TGTGCCAGCAGTTTTGATCCGGGACTAGGTTCCAATGAGCAGTTCTTC.

Ten or more counts support this clonotype. This chain uses TRBV7-8 with TRBJ2-5, with a possible D match to TRBD2 (6 bases). Germline loops: CDR1 SGHVS, CDR2 FQNEAQ. Deletions cut 5 bases from V and 5 bases from J, with 21 bases between. This CDR3 contains 16 residues. The CDR3 DNA reads TGTGCCAGCAGCCCTGGTCCTGGGGGGTTCGTGGAGACCCAGTACTTC. It codes for CASSPGPGGFVETQYF.

The table lists this clonotype with a few counts. V and J are TRBV7-9 and TRBJ2-7, with D possibly matching TRBD1 (5 bases). The CDR3 length is 15 residues. The V end lost 5 bases, the J end lost 3 bases, and 17 bases lay between the germline ends. Germline V lookup: CDR1 SEHNR, CDR2 FQNEAQ (reference sequence). The CDR3 DNA reads TGTGCCAGCAGCCCCCCCAGACAGCTATACTACGAGCAGTACTTC. Its protein is CASSPPRQLYYEQYF.

This rearrangement joins TRBV28 to TRBJ2-2, with 14 bases lining up with TRBD2. From germline, CDR1 is MDHEN and CDR2 SYDVKM. The CDR3 runs 20 residues. After removal of 7 bases from V and 0 bases from J, the junction contained 13 bases not matched to a gene. The CDR3 region is CASNLPGTSGGHANTGELFF. In DNA form, the CDR3 reads TGTGCCAGCAACCTGCCCGGGACTAGCGGGGGCCACGCGAACACCGGGGAGCTGTTTTTT.

This clonotype has a count of ten or more. This rearrangement joins TRBV7-8 to TRBJ2-5; possibly TRBD2 for D (5 bases). The germline gives CDR1 SGHVS, CDR2 FQNEAQ. There are 15 residues in the CDR3. V lost 10 bases and J 2 bases, leaving 20 bases between the germline ends. CDR3 sequence: CATGLLVRSQETQYF. Written as DNA, the CDR3 is TGTGCCACCGGACTCTTAGTTCGGTCACAAGAGACCCAGTACTTC.